This T cell receptor beta chain was identified in a study of technical replicates of blood from a few donors. Germline-derived CDR1 and CDR2 are SNHLY and FYNNEI. The CDR3 sequence is 11 residues long. V was cut by 2 bases and J by 10 bases, with 3 bases left in between. Data came from immunoSEQ multiplex PCR; TCRdb stores just in-frame clones and leaves some out. This sample yields under 90,000 clones, of which 95% to 97% are seen a single time; roughly 0.2% belongs to the top ten. The sequencing sample was made of T cells isolated from PBMCs. The chain couples TRBV2 to TRBJ1-6, with D uncertain. The sequence was collected from a human donor in good health. The CDR3 here is CASSEQSPLHF. The CDR3 coding sequence is TGTGCCAGCAGTGAACAGTCACCCCTCCACTTT.